This T cell receptor beta chain was captured in a study of chemoradiotherapy in HPV16-positive cancers. The wider study: Two HPV16-positive patients' cells yielded candidate HPV-specific clones and common motifs.

A word on this clone: Antigen unknown.

CDR1 is SGDLS and CDR2 is YYNGEE in the germline V gene. V dropped 4 bases and J dropped 0; count of bases not matched to a gene: 10. The CDR3 extends over 18 amino acids. Sequencing used immunoSEQ multiplex PCR; TCRdb keeps in-frame clones, though not all of them. The sample lists approximately 38,000 clones, about four fifths occurring once. Study outcomes and limitations: In HPV16-positive patients, HPV-responsive T-cell expansion tracked better recurrence-free survival. During treatment, candidate HPV-specific clones and E7-related motifs expanded in tumor.

This clonotype originated in a human donor with HPV-associated anogenital cancer. The source was blood, collected from a patient who underwent chemoradiotherapy. The V gene is TRBV9, the J gene TRBJ2-3; 11 bases align to TRBD2. CDR3 DNA sequence: TGTGCCAGCAGCCCTCTAGCTAGCGGGGGGACTAGCACAGATACGCAGTATTTT. Protein sequence: CASSPLASGGTSTDTQYF.